Listed below are T cell receptor beta chains from one sample, sequenced in a study of OX40 agonist ivuxolimab in advanced cancers. Using immunoSEQ multiplex PCR, the repertoire was profiled, and TCRdb retains in-frame clones only, with some absent. The table shows approximately 82,000 clones, with over 85% occurring only once. This material consisted of CD4+ or CD8+ T cells sorted from blood, taken in a trial of the OX40 agonist ivuxolimab. The receptors originated from an adult with an advanced solid tumor such as melanoma, head and neck, liver or kidney cancer. The CDR3 runs from the conserved cysteine through the conserved F or W. The D gene is left open where the match is weak. Only part of the rows carry a size: once, few, many, or a class if the clone is expanded.

TRBV30,-,TRBJ2-2,-,TGTGCCTGGAGTTTAAGCGGAGCCGGGGAGCTGTTTTTT,CAWSLSGAGELFF
TRBV9,-,TRBJ2-2,-,TGTGCCAGCAGCGTATTTGCTGCCGGGGAGCTGTTTTTT,CASSVFAAGELFF
TRBV7-9,-,TRBJ2-2,once,TGTGCCAGCAGCTTAGACTCGGGCGTCACCGGGGAGCTGTTTTTT,CASSLDSGVTGELFF
TRBV7-3,TRBD2,TRBJ2-7,once,TGTGCCAGCAGCTCAAGGACTAGCGGGGGTGCCTACGAGCAGTACTTC,CASSSRTSGGAYEQYF
TRBV4-1,-,TRBJ2-6,-,TGCGCCAGCAGCCAAGATGGGTCCGGGGCCAACGTCCTGACTTTC,CASSQDGSGANVLTF
TRBV6-1,TRBD2,TRBJ2-7,-,TGTGCCATAACCAGCGGGGGCCTTTTTTCCTACGAGCAGTACTTC,CAITSGGLFSYEQYF
TRBV7-2,-,TRBJ1-2,-,TGTGCCAGCAGCTTAGTGGATTCTGGCTACACCTTC,CASSLVDSGYTF
TRBV19,-,TRBJ2-3,-,TGTGCCAGTAGTACCCGTCCGACAGATACGCAGTATTTT,CASSTRPTDTQYF
TRBV7-9,TRBD1,TRBJ2-7,-,TGTGCCAGCAGCTTGCCGGGACAGTCCTACGAGCAGTACTTC,CASSLPGQSYEQYF
TRBV30,-,TRBJ1-1,-,TGTGCCTGGAGAACGGGGGTACCTGAAGCTTTCTTT,CAWRTGVPEAFF
TRBV5-4,-,TRBJ2-3,-,TGTGCCAGCAGCTTGCCCGGAAGAGATACGCAGTATTTT,CASSLPGRDTQYF
TRBV30,-,TRBJ1-4,-,TGTGCCTGGTCCGGGTCGGGTGAAAAACTGTTTTTT,CAWSGSGEKLFF
TRBV21-1,-,TRBJ1-1,-,TGTGCCAGCAGCAATTGGGCGGGACAGGGTCCTGAAGCTTTCTTT,CASSNWAGQGPEAFF
TRBV7-2,TRBD2,TRBJ2-3,-,TGTGCCAGCAGCCAGGGACTAGCGGGGACAGATACGCAGTATTTT,CASSQGLAGTDTQYF
TRBV19,-,TRBJ2-5,-,TGTGCCAGTAGTATTTTGGGAGAGGGACAAGAGACCCAGTACTTC,CASSILGEGQETQYF
TRBV27,TRBD1,TRBJ2-3,-,TGTGCCAGCAGCCGACAGGGCTCAACAGATACGCAGTATTTT,CASSRQGSTDTQYF
TRBV11-3,-,TRBJ1-1,-,TGTGCCAGCAGCTTAGAAACTGAAGCTTTCTTT,CASSLETEAFF
TRBV5-4,-,TRBJ1-3,once,TGTGCCAGCAGCTTGGCTAGGGACGGAAACACCATATATTTT,CASSLARDGNTIYF
TRBV5-1,TRBD2,TRBJ2-7,-,TGCGCCAGGGTACTAGCGGGAGGTCGACGGGTCGAGCAGTACTTC,CARVLAGGRRVEQYF
TRBV6-1,-,TRBJ1-1,-,TGTGCCAGCAATACAGGCATGAACACTGAAGCTTTCTTT,CASNTGMNTEAFF
TRBV7-2,TRBD2,TRBJ2-4,-,TGTGCCAGCAGCTCCCGACTAGCGGGGGGCCGGGGCATTCAGTACTTC,CASSSRLAGGRGIQYF
TRBV30,-,TRBJ1-3,-,TGTGCCTCGACGGAGGGGGGGGGAGGAAGACACACCATATATTTT,CASTEGGGGRHTIYF
TRBV6-5,TRBD1,TRBJ2-7,-,TGTGCCAGCAGACCAGGGGGCGGGGAAGCCTACGAGCAGTACTTC,CASRPGGGEAYEQYF
TRBV5-4,TRBD2,TRBJ2-1,-,TGTGCCAGCAGCTTGGCGGGAGGAGGCAATGAGCAGTTCTTC,CASSLAGGGNEQFF
TRBV7-6,-,TRBJ2-5,-,TGTGCCAGCAGCTTAGCGCAAGAGACCCAGTACTTC,CASSLAQETQYF
TRBV6-6,-,TRBJ2-7,-,TGTGCCAGTCCAGCCTACGAGCAGTACTTC,CASPAYEQYF
TRBV9,-,TRBJ2-7,few,TGTGCCAGCAGCCCCTCCGGTTACGAGCAGTACTTC,CASSPSGYEQYF
TRBV7-9,-,TRBJ2-5,-,TGTGCCAGCAGCTCAGACATAAACCCCGAGACCCAGTACTTC,CASSSDINPETQYF
TRBV5-1,-,TRBJ2-7,-,TGCGCCAGCAGCTTGGTGTTCGACAGCTCCTACGAGCAGTACTTC,CASSLVFDSSYEQYF
TRBV27,TRBD1,TRBJ2-3,-,TGTGCCAGCAGCTCCACCAGGACAGGGTTGACAGATACGCAGTATTTT,CASSSTRTGLTDTQYF
TRBV9,-,TRBJ1-4,-,TGTGCCAGCAGCGTAGGGGCGGGTGAAAAACTGTTTTTT,CASSVGAGEKLFF
TRBV7-9,-,TRBJ2-3,-,TGTGCCAGCAGCTCTCAACGGACAAGGACAGATACGCAGTATTTT,CASSSQRTRTDTQYF
TRBV15,-,TRBJ1-1,-,TGTGCCACCAGCAGAGATAGAGGGGCTGAAGCTTTCTTT,CATSRDRGAEAFF
TRBV6-1,-,TRBJ2-7,-,TGTGCCAGCAGTCTAGCGAAGCCCTACGAGCAGTACTTC,CASSLAKPYEQYF